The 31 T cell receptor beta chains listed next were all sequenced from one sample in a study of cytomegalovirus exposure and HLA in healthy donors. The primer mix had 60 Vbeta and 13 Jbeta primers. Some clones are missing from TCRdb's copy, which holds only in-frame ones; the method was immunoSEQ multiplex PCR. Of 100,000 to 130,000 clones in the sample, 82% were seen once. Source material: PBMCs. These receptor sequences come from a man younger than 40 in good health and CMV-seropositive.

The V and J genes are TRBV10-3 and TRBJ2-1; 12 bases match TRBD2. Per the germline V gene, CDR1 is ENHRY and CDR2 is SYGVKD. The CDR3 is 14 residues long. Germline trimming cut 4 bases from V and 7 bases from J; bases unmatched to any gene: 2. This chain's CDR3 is CAISATSGGNEQFF. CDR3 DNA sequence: TGTGCCATCAGTGCGACTAGCGGGGGTAATGAGCAGTTCTTC.

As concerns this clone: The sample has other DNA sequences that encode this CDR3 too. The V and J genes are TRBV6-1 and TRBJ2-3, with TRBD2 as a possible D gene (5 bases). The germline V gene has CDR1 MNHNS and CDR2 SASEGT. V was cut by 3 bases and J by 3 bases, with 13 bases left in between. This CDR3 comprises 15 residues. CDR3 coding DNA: TGTGCCAGCAGTGATCAGTGGACTTTGACAGATACGCAGTATTTT. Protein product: CASSDQWTLTDTQYF.

The CDR3 DNA reads as TGTGCCAGCAGTGGCTGGAAGGGACAGGGACTGAACACCGGGGAGCTGTTTTTT. Protein: CASSGWKGQGLNTGELFF. This chain connects TRBV25-1 to TRBJ2-2; 9 nucleotides line up with TRBD1. CDR1 is MGHDK, CDR2 SYGVNS, per germline. The CDR3 is made up of 18 amino acids. The V and J ends lost 4 bases and 1 base, in that order; junction bases with no gene match: 10.

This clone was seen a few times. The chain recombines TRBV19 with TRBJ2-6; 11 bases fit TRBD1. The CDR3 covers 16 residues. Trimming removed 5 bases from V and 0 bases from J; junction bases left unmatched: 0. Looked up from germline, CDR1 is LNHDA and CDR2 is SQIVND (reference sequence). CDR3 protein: CASSGTGGSGANVLTF. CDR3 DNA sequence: TGTGCCAGTAGTGGGACAGGGGGCTCTGGGGCCAACGTCCTGACTTTC.

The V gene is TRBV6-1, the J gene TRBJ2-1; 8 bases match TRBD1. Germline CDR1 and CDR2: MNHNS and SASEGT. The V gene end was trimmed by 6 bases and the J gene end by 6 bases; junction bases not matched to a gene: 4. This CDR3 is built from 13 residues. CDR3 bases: TGTGCCAGCAGATACACAGGGGGCAATGAGCAGTTCTTC. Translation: CASRYTGGNEQFF.

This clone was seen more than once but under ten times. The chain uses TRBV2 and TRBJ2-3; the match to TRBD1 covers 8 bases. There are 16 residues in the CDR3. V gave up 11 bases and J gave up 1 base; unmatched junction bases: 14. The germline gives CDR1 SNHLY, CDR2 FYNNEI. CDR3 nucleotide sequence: TGTGCCGCAGGGCCCGCTATGGGACAGGGCACAGATACGCAGTATTTT. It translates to CAAGPAMGQGTDTQYF.

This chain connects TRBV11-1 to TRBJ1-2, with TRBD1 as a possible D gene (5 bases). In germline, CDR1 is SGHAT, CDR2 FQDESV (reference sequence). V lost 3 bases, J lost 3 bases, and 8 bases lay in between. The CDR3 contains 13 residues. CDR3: CASSFDRDYGYTF. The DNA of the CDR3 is TGTGCCAGCAGCTTTGACAGAGACTATGGCTACACCTTC.

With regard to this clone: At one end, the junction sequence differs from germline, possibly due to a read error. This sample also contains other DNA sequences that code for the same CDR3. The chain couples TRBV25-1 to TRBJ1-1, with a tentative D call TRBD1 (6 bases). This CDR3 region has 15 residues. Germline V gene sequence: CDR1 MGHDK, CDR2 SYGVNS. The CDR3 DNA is TGTGCCAGCATCCGAGACGGGGGGCGTGGCACTGAGGCTTTCTTT. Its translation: CASIRDGGRGTEAFF.

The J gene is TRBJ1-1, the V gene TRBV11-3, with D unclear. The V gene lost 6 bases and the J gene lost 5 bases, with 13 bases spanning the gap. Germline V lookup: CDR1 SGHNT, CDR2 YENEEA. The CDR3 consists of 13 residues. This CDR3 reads CASRVGGSTEAFF. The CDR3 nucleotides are TGTGCCAGCAGGGTAGGAGGGTCGACTGAAGCTTTCTTT.

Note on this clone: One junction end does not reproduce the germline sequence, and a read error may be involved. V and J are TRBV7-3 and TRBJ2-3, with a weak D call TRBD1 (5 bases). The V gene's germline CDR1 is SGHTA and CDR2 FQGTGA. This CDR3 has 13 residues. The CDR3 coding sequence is TGTTCCAGCAGCTTATCACCAGGGGATACGCAGTATTTT. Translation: CSSSLSPGDTQYF.

The CDR3 spells CASSALFGTEAFF. For the CDR3, the DNA is TGTGCCAGCAGCGCCCTCTTCGGTACTGAAGCTTTCTTT. J is TRBJ1-1 and V is TRBV9; D is unclear. Germline lookup yields CDR1 SGDLS and CDR2 YYNGEE. The CDR3 contains 13 residues. The V and J ends lost 3 bases and 5 bases respectively, with 11 bases between them.

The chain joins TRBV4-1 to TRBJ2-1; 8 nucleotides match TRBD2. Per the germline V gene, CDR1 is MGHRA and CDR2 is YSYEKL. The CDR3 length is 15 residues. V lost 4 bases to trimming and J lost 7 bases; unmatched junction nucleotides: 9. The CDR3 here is CASSPSGGYLNEQFF. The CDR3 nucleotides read TGCGCCAGCAGCCCCAGCGGGGGCTATCTAAATGAGCAGTTCTTC.

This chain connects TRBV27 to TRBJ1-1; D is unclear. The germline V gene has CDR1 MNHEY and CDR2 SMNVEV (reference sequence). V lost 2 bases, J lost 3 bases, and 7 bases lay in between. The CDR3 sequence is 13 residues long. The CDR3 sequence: CASSLLPYTEAFF. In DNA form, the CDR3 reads TGTGCCAGCAGTTTACTTCCGTACACTGAAGCTTTCTTT.

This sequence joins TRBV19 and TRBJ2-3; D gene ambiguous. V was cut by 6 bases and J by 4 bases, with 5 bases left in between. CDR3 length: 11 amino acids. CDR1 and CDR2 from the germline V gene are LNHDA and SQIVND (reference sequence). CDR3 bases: TGTGCCAGTAGCGTCGCAGATACGCAGTATTTT. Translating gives CASSVADTQYF.

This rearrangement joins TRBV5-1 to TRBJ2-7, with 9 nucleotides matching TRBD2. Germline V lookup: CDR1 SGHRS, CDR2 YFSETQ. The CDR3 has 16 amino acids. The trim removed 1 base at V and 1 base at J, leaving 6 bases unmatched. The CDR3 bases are TGCGCCAGCAGCTTGTATGGGACTAGCTTTTCCTACGAGCAGTACTTC. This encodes CASSLYGTSFSYEQYF.

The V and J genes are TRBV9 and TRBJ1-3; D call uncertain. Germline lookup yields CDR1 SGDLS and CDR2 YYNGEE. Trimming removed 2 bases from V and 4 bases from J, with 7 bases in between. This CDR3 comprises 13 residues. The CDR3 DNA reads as TGTGCCAGCAGCGTTCTAGGAGGAAACACCATATATTTT. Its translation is CASSVLGGNTIYF.

As DNA, the CDR3 is TGTGCCAGCAGCTTAGCGGCCGGGACACTCATCCAAGAAGCTTTCTTT. Protein: CASSLAAGTLIQEAFF. The chain couples TRBV11-2 to TRBJ1-1; perhaps TRBD1 as D (6 bases). Per germline, CDR1 SGHAT and CDR2 FQNNGV. V lost 1 base and J 8 bases, leaving 20 bases between the germline ends. The CDR3 is 16 amino acids.

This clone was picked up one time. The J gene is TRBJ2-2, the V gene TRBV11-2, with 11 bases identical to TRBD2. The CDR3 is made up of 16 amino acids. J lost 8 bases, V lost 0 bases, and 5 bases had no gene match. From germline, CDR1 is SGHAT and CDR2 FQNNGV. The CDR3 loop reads CASSLDQLAGVGELFF. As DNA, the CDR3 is TGTGCCAGCAGCTTAGACCAACTAGCGGGGGTAGGGGAGCTGTTTTTT. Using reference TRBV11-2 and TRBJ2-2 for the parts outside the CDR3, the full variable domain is EAGVAQSPRYKIIEKRQSVAFWCNPISGHATLYWYQQILGQGPKLLIQFQNNGVVDDSQLPKDRFSAERLKGVDSTLKIQPAKLEDSAVYLCASSLDQLAGVGELFFGEGSRLTVL.

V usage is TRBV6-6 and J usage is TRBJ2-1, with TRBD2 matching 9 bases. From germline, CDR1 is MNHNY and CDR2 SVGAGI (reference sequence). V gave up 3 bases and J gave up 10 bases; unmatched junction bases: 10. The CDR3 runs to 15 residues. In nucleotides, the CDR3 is TGTGCCAGCAGTTATCTCGGCGGGGGGGCGCAAGAGCAGTTCTTC. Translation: CASSYLGGGAQEQFF.

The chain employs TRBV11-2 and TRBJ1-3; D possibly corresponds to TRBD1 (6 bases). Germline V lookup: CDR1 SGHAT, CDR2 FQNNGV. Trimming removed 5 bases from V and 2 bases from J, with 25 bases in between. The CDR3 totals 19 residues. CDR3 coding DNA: TGTGCCAGCAGCGCGCGGTCCTCGGGCGACAGGACCCCTGGAAACACCATATATTTT. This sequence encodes CASSARSSGDRTPGNTIYF.

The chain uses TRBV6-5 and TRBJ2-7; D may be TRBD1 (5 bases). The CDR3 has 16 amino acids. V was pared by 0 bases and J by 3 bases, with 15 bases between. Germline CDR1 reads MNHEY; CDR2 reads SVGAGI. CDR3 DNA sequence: TGTGCCAGCAGTTACTCGGAGCTCACAGGTATCTACGAGCAGTACTTC. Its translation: CASSYSELTGIYEQYF.

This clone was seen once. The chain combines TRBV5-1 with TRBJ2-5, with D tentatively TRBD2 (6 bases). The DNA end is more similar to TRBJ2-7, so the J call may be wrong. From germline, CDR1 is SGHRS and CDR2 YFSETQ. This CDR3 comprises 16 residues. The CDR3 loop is CASRFEPGLSSYEQYF. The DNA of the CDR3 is TGCGCCAGCAGGTTTGAACCGGGACTCAGCTCCTACGAGCAGTACTTC.

CDR3 coding DNA: TGTGCCAGCAGCTTCGGGACTAGCGGTGAGACCCAGTACTTC. Protein product: CASSFGTSGETQYF. V is TRBV7-3 and J is TRBJ2-5; 11 bases are shared with TRBD2. The CDR3 loop spans 14 amino acids. V gave up 3 bases and J gave up 5 bases; unmatched junction bases: 2. Germline CDR1 and CDR2: SGHTA and FQGTGA.

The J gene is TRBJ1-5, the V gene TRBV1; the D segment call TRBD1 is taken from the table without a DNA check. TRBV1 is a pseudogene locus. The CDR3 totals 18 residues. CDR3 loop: CTSSQDLTRDRGNQPQHF. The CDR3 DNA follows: TGCACCAGCAGCCAAGACCTGACCAGGGACAGGGGGAATCAGCCCCAGCATTTT.

CDR3 sequence reads: CAISERSIGHLNTEAFF. DNA for the CDR3: TGTGCCATCAGTGAGAGAAGTATCGGACACCTGAACACTGAAGCTTTCTTT. The chain employs TRBV10-3 and TRBJ1-1; a weak D match, TRBD1 (5 bases). V lost 2 bases and J 0 bases, leaving 16 bases between the germline ends. This CDR3 spans 17 amino acids. Germline CDR1 reads ENHRY; CDR2 reads SYGVKD.

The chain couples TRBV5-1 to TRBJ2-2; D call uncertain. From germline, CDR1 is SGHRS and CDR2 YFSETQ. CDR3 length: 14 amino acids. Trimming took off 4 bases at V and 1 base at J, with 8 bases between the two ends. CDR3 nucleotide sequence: TGCGCCAGCAGCGCGGTGGGGAACACCGGGGAGCTGTTTTTT. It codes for CASSAVGNTGELFF.

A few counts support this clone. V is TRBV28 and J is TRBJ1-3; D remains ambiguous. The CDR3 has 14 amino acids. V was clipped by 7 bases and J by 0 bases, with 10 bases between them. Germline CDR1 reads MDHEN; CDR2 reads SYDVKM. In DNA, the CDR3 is TGTGCCAGCACCATACAGAGCTCTGGAAACACCATATATTTT. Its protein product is CASTIQSSGNTIYF.

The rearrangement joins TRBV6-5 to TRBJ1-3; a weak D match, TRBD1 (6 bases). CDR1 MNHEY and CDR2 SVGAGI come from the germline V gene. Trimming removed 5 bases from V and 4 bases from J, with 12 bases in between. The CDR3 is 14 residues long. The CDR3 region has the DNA TGTGCCAGCAGTGCACAGGGTAACGGAAACACCATATATTTT. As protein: CASSAQGNGNTIYF.

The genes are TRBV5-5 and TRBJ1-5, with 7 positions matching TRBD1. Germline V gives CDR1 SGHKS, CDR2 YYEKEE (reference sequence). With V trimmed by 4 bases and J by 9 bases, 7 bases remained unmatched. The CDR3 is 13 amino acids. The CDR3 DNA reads TGTGCCAGCAGCCCGACAGGGTCTCGGCCCCAGCATTTT. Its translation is CASSPTGSRPQHF.

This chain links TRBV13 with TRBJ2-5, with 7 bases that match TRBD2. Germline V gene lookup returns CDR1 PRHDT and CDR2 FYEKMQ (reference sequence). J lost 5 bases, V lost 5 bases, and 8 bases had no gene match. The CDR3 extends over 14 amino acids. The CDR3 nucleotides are TGTGCCAGCAGCCAGACGGGGGGAGGGGAGACCCAGTACTTC. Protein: CASSQTGGGETQYF.

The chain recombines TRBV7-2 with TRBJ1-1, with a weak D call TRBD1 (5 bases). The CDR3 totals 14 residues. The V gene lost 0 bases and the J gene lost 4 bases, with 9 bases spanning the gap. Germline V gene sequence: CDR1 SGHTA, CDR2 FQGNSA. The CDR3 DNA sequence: TGTGCCAGCAGCTTAGCGTTCGGGGGCACTGAAGCTTTCTTT. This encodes CASSLAFGGTEAFF.